This T cell receptor (beta chain) is drawn from a study of identical twins (dated by TCRdb to the mid-2010s). Notes on the research overall: To test whether fetal clonotypes persist, the study used deep sequencing on TCR alpha and beta repertoires from monozygotic twins, unrelated adults of various ages, and cord blood. To rule out contamination, replicate twin experiments were performed at different times with different library preparation protocols.

Every donor in the study was a healthy Caucasian. The twin cohort comprised three pairs of female monozygotic twins, all aged roughly 18 to 30 years. Positive isolation kits from Invitrogen were used to isolate the CD4+ and CD8+ T cell populations. With regard to this clonotype: Its binding antigen is unknown. No much larger clone exists at a distance of one base, and base qualities are not known.

Library generation was performed with 5' RACE. The reads were generated on an Illumina HiSeq 2000. A universal primer binding site was introduced by template switching, and a unique molecular identifier was present in the final cDNA, enabling accurate counting of TCR cDNA molecules. Specific primers in the conserved constant-segment region were used to synthesize first-strand cDNA for TCR alpha and beta chains. Each cDNA library was double barcoded, with a SMART-Mk sample barcode plus Illumina barcodes, to control for contamination. Two successive PCR steps introduced TruSeq adapter sequences along with Illumina sample barcodes. The Illumina HiSeq platform was used with custom primers to sequence TCR alpha and beta cDNA libraries. The original methods were these. MiGEC was used to process raw reads and extract unique molecular identifiers, and MiXCR was used to find CDR3 positions. Recombination models were inferred per individual with the repgenHMM and IGoR tools using an EM algorithm. The tcR package in R was used for shared clonotype analysis, with sharing normalized by the product of cloneset sizes. To study raw recombination without the effects of thymic and clonal selection, out-of-frame nonproductive sequences were analyzed. In-frame beta chains were kept once TCRdb had trimmed the public reads at Q25 with fastp and called clones with MiXCR. Each CDR3 protein gets just one entry, which takes the most common genes and DNA from the rows behind it. TCRdb assigned the V and J calls; the authors' analysis was not used. Counted in this sample were some 240,000 distinct CDR3 sequences; about 8% of them appeared once. The top ten hold about 3% of the sample.

The study at large found these results: Out-of-frame TCR alpha sequences shared between twins showed an excess of low generation-probability sequences compared with coincidental sharing between unrelated individuals. Out-of-frame TCR alpha sharing in monozygotic twins was systematically underestimated by recombination models, whereas sharing between unrelated individuals was in agreement with the recombination models. Because the same donors could not be followed over many years, the conclusions relied on cross-sectional statistical analysis. The excess sharing between twins in beta out-of-frame sequences was weaker because fewer shared sequences reduced the signal-to-noise ratio. Zero-insertion analyses could be partly confounded by invariant T cells such as MAIT and iNKT, though diverse VJ usage argued against such confounding for most clonotypes. Abundant cord blood beta clonotypes had fewer insertions, young adult naive repertoires showed a similar but weaker trend, and memory repertoires showed no such trend.

A further study also used this sample, focusing on yellow fever vaccine responses in identical twins. Per the second study: The T cell response to vaccination in identical twins was reported by the authors to appear partly convergent and partly personalized. Focusing on identical twins, the study followed the T cell clones that responded to the vaccine, and did so with precision.

Material for sequencing was CD8+ T cells sorted from blood. This sequence was found in a woman aged 18-29 years in good health.

Here is the DNA: TGTGCCAGCACCCCTAGGGCTAGCGGGGGGCTCCAAGAGACCCAGTACTTC. Its protein is CASTPRASGGLQETQYF. The chain is made from TRBV7-9 and TRBJ2-5; 11 bases in the junction line up with TRBD2. The CDR3 holds 17 amino acids from the cysteine to the phenylalanine. Of all the DNA, just the CDR3 is kept, 51 bases in frame from base 1. Ends trimmed: V by 7 bases, J by 1 base; bases unmatched to a gene: 11. CDR1 and CDR2 are read off the germline V gene (reference sequence) as SEHNR and FQNEAQ.